A selection of T cell receptor beta chains follows, all from one sample in a study of OX40 agonist ivuxolimab in advanced cancers. Sequenced by immunoSEQ multiplex PCR; TCRdb stores in-frame clones only, minus some. The profile covers tens of thousands of clones, with just under 90% appearing a single time and more than 1.5% taken by the ten largest. Sequenced here: CD4+ or CD8+ T cells sorted from blood, sampled in a trial of the OX40 agonist ivuxolimab. Receptors were obtained from an adult with an advanced solid tumor such as melanoma, head and neck, liver or kidney cancer. Each CDR3 is given with its conserved first and last residue. Fields, in order: V gene, J gene, D gene, CDR3 DNA, CDR3 protein. The D gene is left open where the match is weak.

TRBV2	TRBJ2-2	-	TGTGCCAGCAGTGACACGACGAACACCGGGGAGCTGTTTTTT	CASSDTTNTGELFF
TRBV28	TRBJ2-6	TRBD1	TGTGCCAGCAGTTCCTTCGATTGGGACAGCCTCTCTGGGGCCAACGTCCTGACTTTC	CASSSFDWDSLSGANVLTF
TRBV7-8	TRBJ2-2	-	TGTGCCAGCAGCGCCACAGGGACCGGGGAGCTGTTTTTT	CASSATGTGELFF
TRBV9	TRBJ1-4	-	TGTGCCAGCAGCGTAGGTCTAGCGGGACGGAATTCAGAAAAACTGTTTTTT	CASSVGLAGRNSEKLFF
TRBV11-2	TRBJ1-1	TRBD1	TGTGCCAGCAGCCCTTTAGGGGACAGACGTTACGCTTTCTTT	CASSPLGDRRYAFF
TRBV11-3	TRBJ2-3	-	TGTGCCAGCAGCACCCGACTAGGTAGAATAGATACGCAGTATTTT	CASSTRLGRIDTQYF
TRBV7-3	TRBJ2-3	-	TGTGCCAGCAGCTTCAGGGGAGAGGCAGATACGCAGTATTTT	CASSFRGEADTQYF
TRBV9	TRBJ2-1	TRBD2	TGTGCCAGCAGCGTAGATGGTAGCGGGAGTGCTCACGATGAGCAGTTCTTC	CASSVDGSGSAHDEQFF
TRBV6-1	TRBJ2-7	TRBD1	TGTGCCAGCAGTGACCCGGGACAGGGGGGCTCCTACGAGCAGTACTTC	CASSDPGQGGSYEQYF
TRBV4-2	TRBJ2-1	TRBD2	TGTGCCAGCAGCCTCACTAGCGACATCTCCTACAATGAGCAGTTCTTC	CASSLTSDISYNEQFF
TRBV7-3	TRBJ2-1	-	TGTGCCAGCAGCTTAACTCGGGCTGACTACAATGAGCAGTTCTTC	CASSLTRADYNEQFF
TRBV28	TRBJ2-4	TRBD1	TGTGCCAGCAGGACCCCGGGACAGGGAGAAAACATTCAGTACTTC	CASRTPGQGENIQYF
TRBV7-6	TRBJ2-2	-	TGTGCCAGCAAGGCAGGGGTGGCCGGGGAGCTGTTTTTT	CASKAGVAGELFF
TRBV4-3	TRBJ1-2	-	TGCGCCAGCAGCCAAGTGACTGGACGGACGGGATATGGCTACACCTTC	CASSQVTGRTGYGYTF
TRBV27	TRBJ2-1	-	TGTGCCAGCAGTTACGGGAGCGGCCGCTACAATGAGCAGTTCTTC	CASSYGSGRYNEQFF